The rows below give T cell receptor beta chains drawn from one sample of a study of T cells in narcolepsy. Assay used: immunoSEQ multiplex PCR; TCRdb lists only in-frame clones, some missing. The sample lists roughly 16,000 clones; about 85% were seen once. Sequencing was carried out using memory (CD45RA-) CD4+ T cells from blood. Receptors originate from a human donor in good health. CDR3s include the opening cysteine and the closing phenylalanine or tryptophan. The D gene is left open where the match is weak. Expanded clones get a size class; other rows say once, few or many, or leave the size out.

cdr3_length,clone_size,j_call,d_call,v_call,cdr3_aa,cdr3_nt
15,once,TRBJ2-3,.,TRBV18,CASSGTGSFSRAQYF,TGTGCCAGCTCGGGGACCGGATCCTTCTCTAGGGCGCAGTATTTT
18,.,TRBJ1-1,TRBD1,TRBV4-1,CASSQFPGQGAHQGRAFF,TGCGCCAGCAGCCAATTTCCGGGACAGGGGGCTCATCAGGGAAGAGCTTTCTTT
13,.,TRBJ2-7,TRBD2,TRBV7-8,CASSQTSGSEQYF,TGTGCCAGCAGCCAGACTAGCGGGAGCGAGCAGTACTTC
11,.,TRBJ1-1,.,TRBV5-5,CASRKGPEAFF,TGTGCCAGCAGGAAGGGTCCTGAAGCTTTCTTT
15,.,TRBJ2-3,TRBD2,TRBV5-1,CASSQTSGGADTQYF,TGCGCCAGCTCTCAAACTAGCGGGGGGGCGGATACGCAGTATTTT
19,.,TRBJ2-1,.,TRBV28,CASSFQTFLGGSSYNEQFF,TGTGCCAGCAGTTTCCAAACCTTTCTTGGCGGAAGCTCCTACAATGAGCAGTTCTTC
16,.,TRBJ1-4,.,TRBV9,CASSVGTGGSNEKLFF,TGTGCCAGCAGCGTAGGTACCGGGGGGTCTAATGAAAAACTGTTTTTT
14,.,TRBJ1-3,.,TRBV9,CASSPQGSGNTIYF,TGTGCCAGCAGCCCACAGGGCTCTGGAAACACCATATATTTT
13,.,TRBJ1-2,.,TRBV7-2,CASSLTGGYGYTF,TGTGCCAGCAGCTTAACCGGCGGCTATGGCTACACCTTC
17,once,TRBJ1-3,.,TRBV21-1,CASRRIQREVIGNTIYF,TGTGCCAGCAGACGTATTCAGAGGGAGGTAATTGGAAACACCATATATTTT
11,.,TRBJ2-5,.,TRBV19,CASTKGETQYF,TGTGCCAGTACCAAGGGGGAGACCCAGTACTTC
13,.,TRBJ2-7,TRBD1,TRBV5-1,CASSFVRGYEQYF,TGCGCCAGCAGCTTCGTCAGGGGGTACGAGCAGTACTTC
16,few,TRBJ1-6,.,TRBV9,CASSISGGMGDSPLHF,TGTGCCAGCAGCATTTCGGGGGGGATGGGGGATTCACCCCTCCACTTT
14,.,TRBJ2-5,.,TRBV18,CASSENLGQETQYF,TGTGCCAGCTCTGAAAATCTGGGCCAAGAGACCCAGTACTTC
14,.,TRBJ2-3,.,TRBV5-6,CASRALGPSDTQYF,TGTGCCAGCAGGGCCCTTGGGCCCTCAGATACGCAGTATTTT
14,.,TRBJ2-6,.,TRBV7-2,CASSRSSGANVLTF,TGTGCCAGCAGCCGTAGCTCTGGGGCCAACGTCCTGACTTTC
13,.,TRBJ1-5,TRBD1,TRBV29-1,CSAGGAGGQPQHF,TGCAGCGCCGGCGGGGCAGGGGGTCAGCCCCAGCATTTT
13,.,TRBJ1-1,.,TRBV5-1,CASRGTMNTEAFF,TGCGCCAGCAGAGGCACCATGAACACTGAAGCTTTCTTT
16,.,TRBJ2-1,.,TRBV5-1,CASSLADHTIYNEQFF,TGCGCCAGCAGCTTGGCCGACCACACCATTTACAATGAGCAGTTCTTC
16,.,TRBJ2-3,TRBD2,TRBV5-1,CASSFRSGGRYGTQYF,TGCGCCAGCAGCTTTCGTAGCGGGGGGCGTTACGGCACGCAGTATTTT
11,.,TRBJ1-2,.,TRBV20-1,CSASRGSGYTF,TGCAGTGCTAGCCGGGGATCCGGCTACACCTTC
14,.,TRBJ2-4,TRBD1,TRBV19,CASSRDRAKNIQYF,TGTGCCAGTAGTAGGGACAGAGCCAAAAACATTCAGTACTTC
14,few,TRBJ1-3,.,TRBV6-1,CASSSSGDGNTIYF,TGTGCCAGCAGTTCCTCAGGGGATGGAAACACCATATATTTT
15,.,TRBJ1-4,.,TRBV6-1,CASAWVRTANEKLFF,TGTGCCAGCGCCTGGGTTAGGACAGCGAATGAAAAACTGTTTTTT
12,.,TRBJ2-3,.,TRBV9,CASSAYTDTQYF,TGTGCCAGCAGCGCCTACACAGATACGCAGTATTTT
16,few,TRBJ1-1,TRBD1,TRBV6-1,CASSARRGLVDTEAFF,TGTGCCAGCAGTGCCCGCAGGGGGTTAGTCGACACTGAAGCTTTCTTT
13,.,TRBJ2-7,.,TRBV7-8,CASSLVAHYEQYF,TGTGCCAGCAGCTTAGTTGCCCACTACGAGCAGTACTTC
13,.,TRBJ1-2,.,TRBV6-1,CASSIGQRYGYTF,TGTGCCAGCAGCATCGGACAGCGCTATGGCTACACCTTC
16,.,TRBJ2-5,TRBD1,TRBV5-4,CASKGRTAGGTETQYF,TGTGCCAGCAAGGGACGGACGGCAGGGGGCACAGAGACCCAGTACTTC
17,.,TRBJ2-1,.,TRBV2,CASRTQNRNRLNNEQFF,TGTGCCAGCAGGACCCAAAACAGGAACCGTCTAAACAATGAGCAGTTCTTC
14,.,TRBJ2-1,.,TRBV7-9,CASSLGTVDVEQFF,TGTGCCAGCAGCCTAGGGACGGTGGATGTTGAGCAGTTCTTC
19,.,TRBJ2-5,TRBD2,TRBV28,CASSTEGWPSGRGWETQYF,TGTGCCAGCAGCACCGAGGGGTGGCCTAGCGGGAGAGGCTGGGAGACCCAGTACTTC
14,.,TRBJ1-1,TRBD1,TRBV25-1,CASTGQGAYTEAFF,TGTGCCAGCACCGGACAGGGGGCTTATACTGAAGCTTTCTTT
17,.,TRBJ1-4,.,TRBV18,CASSLTPGGLGKEKLFF,TGTGCCAGCTCTCTAACTCCGGGGGGACTGGGGAAAGAAAAACTGTTTTTT
15,once,TRBJ2-2,TRBD2,TRBV5-5,CASSVAGVNTGELFF,TGTGCCAGCAGTGTAGCGGGGGTTAACACCGGGGAGCTGTTTTTT
15,.,TRBJ2-3,.,TRBV4-1,CASSPGDTYTDTQYF,TGCGCCAGCAGCCCGGGGGACACCTACACAGATACGCAGTATTTT
14,few,TRBJ2-7,.,TRBV7-2,CASSLGLWGDEQYF,TGTGCCAGCAGCTTAGGACTCTGGGGGGACGAGCAGTACTTC
14,.,TRBJ1-6,.,TRBV6-1,CASSNEANNSPLHF,TGTGCCAGCAGTAACGAGGCGAATAATTCACCCCTCCACTTT
13,.,TRBJ2-7,TRBD1,TRBV7-9,CASSSSGGYEQYF,TGTGCCAGCAGCTCATCAGGGGGCTACGAGCAGTACTTC
16,.,TRBJ2-2,.,TRBV7-3,CASSLTPNRGTGELFF,TGTGCCAGCAGCTTAACTCCCAACCGTGGTACCGGGGAGCTGTTTTTT
16,.,TRBJ1-1,.,TRBV13,CASSLGGGIRDTEAFF,TGTGCCAGCAGCTTAGGCGGTGGGATCCGGGACACTGAAGCTTTCTTT
14,.,TRBJ1-2,.,TRBV5-4,CASSLVQGGNGYTF,TGTGCCAGCAGCCTGGTCCAGGGAGGTAACGGCTACACCTTC
16,.,TRBJ2-5,.,TRBV4-2,CASSLQGGRNRETQYF,TGTGCCAGCAGCCTGCAAGGGGGGCGCAATCGTGAGACCCAGTACTTC